The rows below give T cell receptor beta chains drawn from one sample of a study of cytomegalovirus exposure and HLA in healthy donors. The method was immunoSEQ multiplex PCR; TCRdb's version includes in-frame clones alone and lacks a portion of them. The data contain around 250,000 clones, around 80% of them seen just once; the ten biggest clones take up around 8.6%. Sequencing used PBMCs. These receptor sequences come from a woman in her fifties or sixties in good health and CMV-seropositive. Both conserved end residues are part of each CDR3. A D gene is named only where the DNA matches it firmly. A row's size may be missing; if present it is once, few, many or a size class.

j_call v_call clone_size d_call cdr3_nt cdr3_aa
TRBJ2-1 TRBV2 - TRBD2 TGTGCCAGCCACGGACTAGCGGGAGGTGAGCAGTTCTTC CASHGLAGGEQFF
TRBJ2-3 TRBV12-5 - - TGTGCTAGTGGACCCGGACAGCCAACTGATACGCAGTATTTT CASGPGQPTDTQYF
TRBJ1-5 TRBV7-9 - - TGTGCCAGCAGCTTAGGCGAGGCACGAGGTCAGCCCCAGCATTTT CASSLGEARGQPQHF
TRBJ2-2 TRBV5-4 few - TGTGCCAGCAGCTTGGGGGCCAGGCTCAACACCGGGGAGCTGTTTTTT CASSLGARLNTGELFF
TRBJ2-2 TRBV7-3 - - TGTGCCAGCAGCTTAACGTTCGACTCCTCGAGGACCGGGGAGCTGTTTTTT CASSLTFDSSRTGELFF
TRBJ2-7 TRBV5-1 few - TGCGCCAGCAGCTTGGGGACAGTTACCTACGAGCAGTACTTC CASSLGTVTYEQYF
TRBJ1-1 TRBV2 once - TGTGCCAGCAACGAGCCGGACAAGAACACTGAAGCTTTCTTT CASNEPDKNTEAFF
TRBJ1-3 TRBV6-1 once - TGTGCCAGCAGTGACCATGGACAAGTGGGGGGAAACACCATATATTTT CASSDHGQVGGNTIYF
TRBJ2-7 TRBV7-9 few - TGTGCCAGCAGCTCAGGGCCTGGCTACGAGCAGTACTTC CASSSGPGYEQYF
TRBJ1-5 TRBV18 - - TGTGCCAGCTCACCACTTTATCGGGGTTTGGATCAGCCCCAGCATTTT CASSPLYRGLDQPQHF
TRBJ2-1 TRBV5-1 - - TGCGCCAGCAGCCCTCGGGTGGGGGCGTACAATGAGCAGTTCTTC CASSPRVGAYNEQFF
TRBJ1-5 TRBV29-1 - - TGCAGCGTTGCAAGCGGCAGGGGTAATCAGCCCCAGCATTTT CSVASGRGNQPQHF
TRBJ1-2 TRBV27 - - TGTGCCAGCAGTCCCACCGTGAGACAGGTGACAATCTATGGCTACACCTTC CASSPTVRQVTIYGYTF
TRBJ2-1 TRBV7-2 - - TGTGCCAGCAGCTCCAGCAGCGGGTACAATGAGCAGTTCTTC CASSSSSGYNEQFF
TRBJ2-1 TRBV30 - - TGTGCCTGGGGCTTCCGGGATGAGCAGTTCTTC CAWGFRDEQFF
TRBJ2-3 TRBV29-1 - - TGCAGCGTATCCGGGACACCGTCCACAGATACGCAGTATTTT CSVSGTPSTDTQYF